These 16 T cell receptor beta chains came from one sample sequenced in a study of cytomegalovirus exposure and HLA in healthy donors. PCR involved 60 Vbeta and 13 Jbeta primers. Assay: immunoSEQ multiplex PCR; the TCRdb copy retains only in-frame clones and omits some. Seen here are approximately 140,000 clones, 70% to 75% observed once, and the top ten hold approximately 15%. Input material: PBMCs. These receptors all come from a human donor in good health.

The chain has TRBV5-1 and TRBJ2-7, with D possibly matching TRBD1 (6 bases). Germline CDR1 and CDR2: SGHRS and YFSETQ. The CDR3 totals 14 residues. Trimming shortened V by 4 bases and J by 0 bases, and 11 bases separated the two germline ends. The CDR3 nucleotides are TGCGCCAGCAGCCCTCGGGACAACTCCTACGAGCAGTACTTC. Encoded protein: CASSPRDNSYEQYF.

J is TRBJ1-1 and V is TRBV11-2, with 7 bases matching TRBD1. The trim removed 5 bases at V and 0 bases at J, leaving 12 bases unmatched. The germline V gene has CDR1 SGHAT and CDR2 FQNNGV. The CDR3 has 17 residues. CDR3 amino acids: CASSQWRAGGMNTEAFF. CDR3 coding DNA: TGTGCCAGCAGCCAATGGCGGGCAGGGGGTATGAACACTGAAGCTTTCTTT.

The J gene is TRBJ1-1, the V gene TRBV30, with D perhaps TRBD1 (5 bases). The CDR3 contains 13 residues. CDR1 and CDR2 from the germline V gene are GTSNPN and SVGIG (reference sequence). V was cut by 1 base and J by 3 bases, with 9 bases left in between. Here the CDR3 DNA reads TGTGCCTGGAGTGCTGGGGGGGACACTGAAGCTTTCTTT. This gives the protein CAWSAGGDTEAFF.

The chain links TRBV10-2 to TRBJ2-1, with D unresolved. V dropped 0 bases and J dropped 1 base, with 7 bases sitting between them. From germline, CDR1 is WSHSY and CDR2 SAAADI. There are 15 residues in the CDR3. This CDR3 is CASSESIQSYNEQFF. DNA of the CDR3: TGCGCCAGCAGTGAGTCGATACAATCCTACAATGAGCAGTTCTTC.

The chain joins TRBV7-3 to TRBJ2-2; D is perhaps TRBD2 (6 bases). The length of the CDR3 is 14 residues. V lost 4 bases and J lost 7, with 13 bases in between. Germline V gene data show CDR1 as SGHTA and CDR2 as FQGTGA. CDR3 bases: TGTGCCAGCAGCTCCCGGTCGGGGGACGGGGAGCTGTTTTTT. It yields the protein CASSSRSGDGELFF.

The J gene is TRBJ2-5, the V gene TRBV7-3; 7 bases match TRBD2. Per germline, CDR1 SGHTA and CDR2 FQGTGA. V was clipped by 1 base and J by 5 bases; unmatched bases: 10. The CDR3 has 16 amino acids. The CDR3 bases are TGTGCCAGCAGCTTAATCCTAGCGGAGTCCCGGGAGACCCAGTACTTC. It translates to CASSLILAESRETQYF.

This rearrangement joins TRBV19 to TRBJ1-5; possible D gene TRBD1, 6 bases. Trimming stripped 6 bases from V and 4 bases from J, with 10 bases between. CDR3 length: 13 residues. The germline CDR1 and CDR2 sequences are LNHDA and SQIVND (reference sequence). The CDR3 region has the DNA TGTGCCAGTAGCCTCACAGGGAATCAGCCCCAGCATTTT. Encoded protein: CASSLTGNQPQHF.

This clone was picked up a small number of times. The rearrangement joins TRBV5-1 to TRBJ2-1, with TRBD2 matching 10 bases. Germline lookup yields CDR1 SGHRS and CDR2 YFSETQ. V trimming: 6 bases; J trimming: 3 bases; junction bases outside the gene matches: 6. CDR3 length equals 15 residues. CDR3 DNA: TGCGCCAGCAAAGCCGGGACTAGCGACTACAATGAGCAGTTCTTC. Its translation is CASKAGTSDYNEQFF.

The rearrangement joins TRBV5-5 to TRBJ1-1; D call uncertain. Germline assignment: CDR1 SGHKS and CDR2 YYEKEE (reference sequence). The CDR3 sequence is 11 residues long. V lost 3 bases to trimming and J lost 7 bases, with 7 bases between them. The CDR3 loop is CASSSGYEAFF. The CDR3 coding sequence is TGTGCCAGCAGCTCCGGGTATGAAGCTTTCTTT.

The chain joins TRBV2 to TRBJ2-2; TRBD1 aligns across 10 bases. CDR1 is SNHLY, CDR2 FYNNEI, per germline. After removal of 8 bases from V and 4 bases from J, the junction contained 22 bases not matched to a gene. The length of the CDR3 is 20 residues. This CDR3 reads CASEGGTGVSNLRGTGELFF. In DNA form, the CDR3 reads TGTGCCAGCGAGGGAGGGACAGGGGTTAGCAACCTCCGAGGCACCGGGGAGCTGTTTTTT.

The chain has TRBV15 and TRBJ2-7, with 9 nucleotides matching TRBD1. CDR1 and CDR2 from the germline V gene are LNHNV and YYDKDF (reference sequence). J was trimmed by 5 bases and V by 7 bases; bases with no gene match: 3. The CDR3 runs to 12 residues. CDR3 bases: TGTGCCACCATGGACAGGGGCCACGAGCAGTACTTC. Protein sequence: CATMDRGHEQYF.

The chain couples TRBV7-3 to TRBJ2-3, with a weak D call TRBD1 (5 bases). In germline, CDR1 is SGHTA, CDR2 FQGTGA. The V end lost 5 bases, the J end lost 6 bases, and 9 bases lay between the germline ends. This CDR3 is 12 amino acids long. This chain's CDR3 is CASSAQGDTQYF. The CDR3 DNA reads as TGTGCCAGCAGCGCGCAGGGTGATACGCAGTATTTT.

The chain couples TRBV19 to TRBJ1-5, with TRBD1 matching 8 bases. Per germline, CDR1 LNHDA and CDR2 SQIVND (reference sequence). J lost 2 bases, V lost 7 bases, and 7 bases had no gene match. The length of the CDR3 is 15 residues. This CDR3 is CASISGQGGNQPQHF. In nucleotides, the CDR3 is TGTGCCAGTATATCCGGACAGGGAGGCAATCAGCCCCAGCATTTT.

The rearrangement links TRBV4-2 to TRBJ2-1; 10 nucleotides match TRBD2. CDR3 length equals 15 residues. V trimming: 4 bases; J trimming: 5 bases; junction bases outside the gene matches: 5. Germline V CDR1 and CDR2: LGHNA, YNFKEQ. Written as DNA, the CDR3 is TGTGCCAGCAGCCGAAGCGGGGGGGCAAACAATGAGCAGTTCTTC. It yields the protein CASSRSGGANNEQFF.

This clone was recorded a few times. The rearrangement uses TRBV2 and TRBJ2-5; a possible D gene is TRBD1 (6 bases). The J call may be incorrect, as the DNA end agrees better with TRBJ2-7. Germline assignment: CDR1 SNHLY and CDR2 FYNNEI. This CDR3 has 13 residues. The CDR3 region is CASRGPGVHEQYF. The CDR3 DNA reads as TGTGCCAGCAGAGGCCCAGGGGTCCACGAGCAGTACTTC.

This clone was counted a single time. For the CDR3, the DNA is TGTGCCAGCAGCCAGGACAGGGGGATGAACACTGAAGCTTTCTTT. This encodes CASSQDRGMNTEAFF. The rearrangement uses TRBV4-2 and TRBJ1-1, with 10 bases matching TRBD1. CDR3 length equals 15 residues. The trim removed 3 bases at V and 0 bases at J, leaving 1 base unmatched. Germline loops: CDR1 LGHNA, CDR2 YNFKEQ.